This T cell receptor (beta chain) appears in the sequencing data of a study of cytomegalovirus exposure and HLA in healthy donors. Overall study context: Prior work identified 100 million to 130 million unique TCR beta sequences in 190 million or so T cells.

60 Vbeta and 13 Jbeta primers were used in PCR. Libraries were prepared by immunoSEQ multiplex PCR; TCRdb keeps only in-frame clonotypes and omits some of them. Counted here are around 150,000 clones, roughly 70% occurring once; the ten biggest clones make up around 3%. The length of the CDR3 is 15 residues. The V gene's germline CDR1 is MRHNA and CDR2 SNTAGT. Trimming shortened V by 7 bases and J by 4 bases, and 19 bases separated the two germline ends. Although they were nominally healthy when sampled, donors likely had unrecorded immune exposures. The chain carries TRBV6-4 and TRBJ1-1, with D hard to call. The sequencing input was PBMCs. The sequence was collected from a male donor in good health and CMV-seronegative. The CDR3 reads CASTPPGGSPTEAFF. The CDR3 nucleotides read TGTGCCAGCACCCCCCCGGGAGGAAGTCCCACTGAAGCTTTCTTT.